This T cell receptor (beta chain) comes out of a study of memory CD4+ T cells and cytomegalovirus serostatus. Study information: This sample comes from healthy Belgian adults, fewer than 10 CMV seropositive, about 23 seronegative.

General study findings and limits: Of approximately 160 reported CMV TCRbeta sequences, 65 to 85 were found in memory CD4+ repertoires. A US-trained random forest predicted CMV serostatus with median AUC around 0.9.

In this sample, this clone turned up many times. The antigen is undetermined. The germline V gene has CDR1 LNHNV and CDR2 YYDKDF (reference sequence). J lost 4 bases, V lost 0 bases, and 13 bases had no gene match. The CDR3 is made up of 18 amino acids. The sort gate was single viable CD3+CD4+CD8-CD45RO+ cells for memory CD4+ T cells. CMV serostatus came from serum IgG against pp150, pp28, p38, p52. The data were produced by immunoSEQ multiplex PCR, yet TCRdb's version contains in-frame clones alone and is incomplete. The sample lists about 62,000 clones; roughly three quarters were seen once. This sequence originates from an adult in good health and CMV-seropositive. The chain has TRBV15 and TRBJ2-5, with TRBD2 identical over 8 bases. Source material: memory CD4+ T cells from blood. The CDR3 sequence is CATSRDIERGGKRETQYF. In DNA form, the CDR3 reads TGTGCCACCAGCAGAGATATTGAGCGCGGGGGGAAGCGAGAGACCCAGTACTTC.